Shown below are 27 T cell receptor beta chains from a single sample sequenced in a study of T cell responses to AZD1222 COVID-19 vaccine. The table came from immunoSEQ multiplex PCR; TCRdb's copy has only in-frame clones and leaves some out. The data show around 140,000 clones, about 90% seen once. The specimen was peripheral blood, collected 28 days after the second dose of the MenACWY control vaccine. The receptors originated from an adult who received the MenACWY meningococcal vaccine as a control.

The chain links TRBV11-3 to TRBJ2-2; 11 bases line up with TRBD2. Looked up from germline, CDR1 is SGHNT and CDR2 is YENEEA. The CDR3 runs to 16 residues. V dropped 5 bases and J dropped 2; count of bases not matched to a gene: 4. The CDR3 DNA reads TGTGCCAGCAGCCCTACTAGCGGGGGAAACACCGGGGAGCTGTTTTTT. As protein: CASSPTSGGNTGELFF. The whole variable domain, remainder taken from reference TRBV11-3 and TRBJ2-2, is EAGVVQSPRYKIIEKKQPVAFWCNPISGHNTLYWYLQNLGQGPELLIRYENEEAVDDSQLPKDRFSAERLKGVDSTLKIQPAELGDSAVYLCASSPTSGGNTGELFFGEGSRLTVL.

About this clone: One end of the junction varies from germline; a read error may be responsible. Other DNA sequences in the same sample also yield this CDR3. V is TRBV12-3 or TRBV12-4 and J is TRBJ2-2, with TRBD2 as a possible D gene (6 bases). The CDR3 has 13 amino acids. The CDR3 DNA follows: TGTGCCAGCAGCTTCGGGGGAACCGGGGAGCTATTTTTT. Amino acid sequence: CASSFGGTGELFF.

As DNA, the CDR3 is TGTGCCAGCAGTCCGCGGACCCAGACGGCCGGGGAGCTGTTTTTT. Residues: CASSPRTQTAGELFF. This sequence joins TRBV2 and TRBJ2-2; D not certain. In germline, CDR1 is SNHLY, CDR2 FYNNEI. The CDR3 sequence is 15 residues long. Between the trimmed V and J ends, which lost 5 bases and 6 bases, there was a span of 16 bases.

The rearrangement joins TRBV6-5 to TRBJ1-3; D call uncertain. Trimming took off 6 bases at V and 1 base at J, with 4 bases between the two ends. This CDR3 contains 12 residues. The germline CDR1 and CDR2 sequences are MNHEY and SVGAGI. CDR3 protein: CASRGSGNTIYF. CDR3 in DNA: TGTGCCAGCAGAGGATCTGGAAACACCATATATTTT.

The chain employs TRBV5-1 and TRBJ2-3; TRBD2 might be the D (7 bases). The CDR3 runs to 15 residues. Germline assignment: CDR1 SGHRS and CDR2 YFSETQ. V lost 0 bases and J 6 bases, leaving 14 bases between the germline ends. CDR3 amino acids: CASSLAGGQRDTQYF. The CDR3 bases are TGCGCCAGCAGCTTGGCGGGGGGCCAACGGGATACGCAGTATTTT.

The CDR3 region is CASSSRLDVYEQYF. In DNA form, the CDR3 reads TGTGCCAGCAGTAGCCGGTTAGATGTCTACGAGCAGTACTTC. The genes are TRBV6-5 and TRBJ2-7; D is unresolved. This CDR3 contains 14 residues. V lost 5 bases and J 3 bases, leaving 14 bases between the germline ends. CDR1 is MNHEY, CDR2 SVGAGI, per germline.

V usage is TRBV6-2 or TRBV6-3 and J usage is TRBJ1-2; no definite D call. Germline V gives CDR1 MNHEY, CDR2 SVGEGT. V lost 0 bases and J lost 6, with 8 bases in between. The CDR3 sequence is 13 residues long. The CDR3: CASSYSRENGYTF. The CDR3 bases are TGTGCCAGCAGTTACTCCCGGGAGAATGGCTACACCTTC.

The chain carries TRBV18 and TRBJ2-6; D unresolved. Trimming pared 0 bases from V and 4 bases from J, leaving 13 bases between. The germline V gene has CDR1 KGHSH and CDR2 LQKENI. The CDR3 totals 17 residues. CDR3 sequence reads: CASSPPTANSGANVLTF. In nucleotides, the CDR3 is TGTGCCAGCTCACCACCAACGGCTAACTCGGGGGCCAACGTCCTGACTTTC. The full variable domain, with the rest looked up from reference TRBV18 and TRBJ2-6, is NAGVMQNPRHLVRRRGQEARLRCSPMKGHSHVYWYRQLPEEGLKFMVYLQKENIIDESGMPKERFSAEFPKEGPSILRIQQVVRGDSAAYFCASSPPTANSGANVLTFGAGSRLTVL.

On this clone itself: The junction departs from germline at one end; a sequencing error may be responsible. The J gene is TRBJ2-7, the V gene TRBV25-1, with TRBD2 identical over 7 bases. Per the germline V gene, CDR1 is MGHDK and CDR2 is SYGVNS. CDR3 length: 10 residues. DNA for the CDR3: TGTGCCAGCAGTATTAGGGGAGGGCACTTC. Amino acids: CASSIRGGHF.

Comments on this clone: Other DNA sequences in this sample translate to the same CDR3. This chain uses TRBV3-1 (or the pseudogene TRBV3-2) with TRBJ2-2, with D possibly being TRBD2 (5 bases). The CDR3 contains 13 residues. Germline-derived CDR1 and CDR2 are LGHDT and YNNKEL (reference sequence). V was clipped by 2 bases and J by 5 bases, with 6 bases between them. The CDR3 sequence is CASSQRGTGELFF. The CDR3 nucleotides read TGTGCCAGCAGCCAACGGGGTACCGGGGAGCTGTTTTTT.

V is TRBV7-3 and J is TRBJ2-2; TRBD1 matches 7 bases. The germline V gene has CDR1 SGHTA and CDR2 FQGTGA. The CDR3 is made up of 15 amino acids. The J segment lost 2 bases and the V segment lost 5 bases, leaving 5 bases of the junction unmatched. CDR3: CASSPGQANTGELFF. DNA of the CDR3: TGTGCCAGCAGCCCTGGACAGGCAAACACCGGGGAGCTGTTTTTT.

This chain links TRBV19 with TRBJ2-1, with 8 positions matching TRBD2. CDR1 and CDR2 (germline): LNHDA, SQIVND (reference sequence). The CDR3 runs to 16 residues. V gave up 5 bases and J gave up 9 bases; unmatched junction bases: 15. The CDR3 DNA reads as TGTGCCAGTAGTCACCTCGTGACGGGGGGGTTGGGTGAGCAGTTCTTC. It encodes CASSHLVTGGLGEQFF.

The CDR3 coding sequence is TGTGCCAGTCAATATAGCGGCCAAGAGACCCAGTACTTC. This sequence encodes CASQYSGQETQYF. The chain carries TRBV19 and TRBJ2-5, with D maybe TRBD2 (6 bases). This CDR3 is built from 13 residues. Between the trimmed V and J ends, which lost 8 bases and 1 base, there was a span of 11 bases. Per germline, CDR1 LNHDA and CDR2 SQIVND (reference sequence).

The chain recombines TRBV7-9 with TRBJ2-7, with D perhaps TRBD1 or TRBD2 (5 bases each). Germline V lookup: CDR1 SEHNR, CDR2 FQNEAQ (reference sequence). This CDR3 has 16 amino acids. The V gene lost 4 bases and the J gene lost 5 bases, with 21 bases spanning the gap. The CDR3 protein is CASSSPPGREMDEQYF. CDR3 in DNA: TGTGCCAGCAGCTCACCTCCGGGACGCGAAATGGACGAGCAGTACTTC. The variable domain in full, with the rest retrieved from reference TRBV7-9 and TRBJ2-7, is DTGVSQNPRHKITKRGQNVTFRCDPISEHNRLYWYRQTLGQGPEFLTYFQNEAQLEKSRLLSDRFSAERPKGSFSTLEIQRTEQGDSAMYLCASSSPPGREMDEQYFGPGTRLTVT.

The V gene is TRBV19, the J gene TRBJ2-1, with D unresolved. V was cut by 3 bases and J by 3 bases, with 6 bases left in between. The germline V gene has CDR1 LNHDA and CDR2 SQIVND (reference sequence). This CDR3 contains 13 residues. The CDR3 DNA reads TGTGCCAGTAGTATCGAAGGCTACAATGAGCAGTTCTTC. Translating it yields CASSIEGYNEQFF.

The CDR3 coding sequence is TGTGCCAGCAGCTTAGATTTGGGAGCCCCTGCCGAGCAGTACTTC. This translates into CASSLDLGAPAEQYF. The rearrangement uses TRBV7-9 and TRBJ2-7; D is perhaps TRBD2 (5 bases). The germline V and J ends were trimmed by 1 base and 6 bases, with 16 bases remaining between them. The CDR3 runs to 15 residues. Looked up from germline, CDR1 is SEHNR and CDR2 is FQNEAQ (reference sequence).

The V call is TRBV2, the J call TRBJ2-7; possible D gene TRBD1, 6 bases. From germline, CDR1 is SNHLY and CDR2 FYNNEI. The V gene lost 4 bases and the J gene lost 0 bases, with 10 bases spanning the gap. CDR3 length: 14 residues. CDR3: CASSADSFSYEQYF. Here the CDR3 DNA reads TGTGCCAGCAGTGCGGACAGCTTCTCCTACGAGCAGTACTTC.

The chain carries TRBV18 and TRBJ2-3; D uncertain. The CDR3 spans 13 residues. The germline CDR1 and CDR2 sequences are KGHSH and LQKENI. V shed 2 bases and J shed 0 bases, with 3 bases lying between them. The CDR3 reads CASSPDSTDTQYF. The CDR3 nucleotides are TGTGCCAGCTCACCAGACAGCACAGATACGCAGTATTTT.

V usage is TRBV6-5 and J usage is TRBJ1-6, with 7 bases matching TRBD1. The CDR3 is 15 residues long. CDR1 and CDR2 from the germline V gene are MNHEY and SVGAGI. Unmatched junction bases numbered 9, after V lost 6 bases and J lost 7 bases. The CDR3 sequence: CASRYAGGFNSPLHF. DNA of the CDR3: TGTGCCAGCAGATATGCAGGGGGGTTCAATTCACCCCTCCACTTT.

The V gene is TRBV12-3 or TRBV12-4, the J gene TRBJ2-5; D is possibly TRBD1 (5 bases). Trimming removed 6 bases at V and 1 base at J, with 9 bases between. This CDR3 region has 13 residues. The CDR3 sequence: CASRKGIQETQYF. The CDR3, as DNA: TGTGCCAGCAGGAAGGGGATCCAAGAGACCCAGTACTTC.

This rearrangement joins TRBV2 to TRBJ1-1, with 8 positions matching TRBD1. The CDR3 contains 14 residues. CDR1 SNHLY and CDR2 FYNNEI come from the germline V gene. J gave up 5 bases and V 7 bases, and 9 bases lay outside the gene matches. The CDR3 reads CASNDRGALTEAFF. The CDR3 bases are TGTGCCAGCAACGACAGGGGAGCCTTAACTGAAGCTTTCTTT. The whole variable domain, filled in from reference TRBV2 and TRBJ1-1, reads EPEVTQTPSHQVTQMGQEVILRCVPISNHLYFYWYRQILGQKVEFLVSFYNNEISEKSEIFDDQFSVERPDGSNFTLKIRSTKLEDSAMYFCASNDRGALTEAFFGQGTRLTVV.

V is TRBV19 and J is TRBJ1-2; D may be TRBD1 (6 bases). The CDR3 is made up of 17 amino acids. The germline V gene encodes CDR1 LNHDA and CDR2 SQIVND (reference sequence). Trimming removed 1 base at V and 7 bases at J, with 22 bases between. CDR3 DNA sequence: TGTGCCAGTAGTATAGTAATTGGAGACAGGAAGAGTGGTGGCTACACCTTC. Translation gives CASSIVIGDRKSGGYTF.

The chain uses TRBV28 and TRBJ1-1; D remains unclear. Germline V gives CDR1 MDHEN, CDR2 SYDVKM. CDR3 length: 13 residues. Trimming pared 2 bases from V and 2 bases from J, leaving 6 bases between. The CDR3 sequence: CASSLVRNTEAFF. The CDR3 DNA reads as TGTGCCAGCAGTTTAGTCCGAAACACTGAAGCTTTCTTT.

The chain employs TRBV29-1 and TRBJ2-5; TRBD1 matches 12 bases. Germline CDR1 and CDR2: SQVTM and ANQGSEA. This CDR3 spans 14 amino acids. Trimming cost V 6 bases and J 2 bases; bases outside gene matches: 4. The CDR3 sequence is CSVGDRGQQETQYF. CDR3 sequence (DNA): TGCAGCGTGGGGGACAGGGGGCAGCAAGAGACCCAGTACTTC.

This clone appeared once. The genes are TRBV6-5 and TRBJ1-2; TRBD1 is a possible D gene (5 bases). V was trimmed by 4 bases and J by 4 bases, leaving 7 bases between them. Germline CDR1 is MNHEY and CDR2 is SVGAGI. The CDR3 length is 12 residues. CDR3 loop: CASSSGAYGYTF. CDR3 DNA: TGTGCCAGCAGTTCCGGGGCCTATGGCTACACCTTC.

This clone was seen once. CDR3 region: CSATGVEQYF. The CDR3 DNA reads as TGCAGTGCTACAGGGGTCGAGCAGTACTTC. The chain joins TRBV20-1 to TRBJ2-7; tentatively, D is TRBD1 (6 bases). This CDR3 has 10 amino acids. Between the trimmed V and J ends, which lost 4 bases and 6 bases, there was a span of 7 bases. The germline gives CDR1 DFQATT, CDR2 SNEGSKA (reference sequence).

The chain couples TRBV7-2 to TRBJ2-7; TRBD1 might be the D (6 bases). The CDR3 has 12 amino acids. Trimming left V 5 bases short and J 6 bases short, with 11 bases between. Germline V gene lookup returns CDR1 SGHTA and CDR2 FQGNSA. The CDR3 coding sequence is TGTGCCAGCAGCAAACAGGGCAGCGAGCAGTACTTC. Translating it yields CASSKQGSEQYF.